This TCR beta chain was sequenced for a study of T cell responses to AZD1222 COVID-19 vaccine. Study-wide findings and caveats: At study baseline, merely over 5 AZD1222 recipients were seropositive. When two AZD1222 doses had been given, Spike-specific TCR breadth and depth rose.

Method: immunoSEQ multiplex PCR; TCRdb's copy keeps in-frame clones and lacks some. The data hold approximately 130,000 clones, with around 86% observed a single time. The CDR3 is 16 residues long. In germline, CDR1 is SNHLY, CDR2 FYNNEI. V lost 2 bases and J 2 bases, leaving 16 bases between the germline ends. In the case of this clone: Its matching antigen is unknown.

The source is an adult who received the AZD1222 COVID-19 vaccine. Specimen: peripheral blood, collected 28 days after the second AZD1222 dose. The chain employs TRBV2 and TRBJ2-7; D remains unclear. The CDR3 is CASSEWVRISTYEQYF. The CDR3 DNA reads TGTGCCAGCAGTGAATGGGTTCGAATAAGTACCTACGAGCAGTACTTC. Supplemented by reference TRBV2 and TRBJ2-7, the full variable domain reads EPEVTQTPSHQVTQMGQEVILRCVPISNHLYFYWYRQILGQKVEFLVSFYNNEISEKSEIFDDQFSVERPDGSNFTLKIRSTKLEDSAMYFCASSEWVRISTYEQYFGPGTRLTVT.